Given below is one T cell receptor (beta chain) in context. This sample was taken from a study of blood T cell repertoires in COVID-19. As originally analysed: Scientists estimated how many nucleated cells there were by amplifying reference gene primers. The assay was immunoSEQ multiplex PCR, and TCRdb's table has in-frame clones only and misses some. Clone size and V and J calls were adopted from that table, with D and trimming inferred from the DNA. The sample lists a few hundred thousand clones; around 87% were seen once. V was trimmed by 3 bases and J by 0 bases, leaving 8 bases between them. The germline gives CDR1 SGHTA, CDR2 FQGNSA. The CDR3 contains 15 residues.

Sequencing was performed on peripheral blood. The clonotype originates from a woman in her 30s with COVID-19, enrolled during active disease. The V gene is TRBV7-2, the J gene TRBJ1-4; D is unresolved. The CDR3 region has the DNA TGTGCCAGCAGCTTTGGAGGTGCAACTAATGAAAAACTGTTTTTT. It translates to CASSFGGATNEKLFF. Drawing the rest from reference TRBV7-2 and TRBJ1-4, the complete variable domain is GAGVSQSPSNKVTEKGKDVELRCDPISGHTALYWYRQSLGQGLEFLIYFQGNSAPDKSGLPSDRFSAERTGGSVSTLTIQRTQQEDSAVYLCASSFGGATNEKLFFGSGTQLSVL.